The clone carrying this T cell receptor beta chain was found a few times. Its antigen is as yet unknown. The data were obtained in a study of blood T cells in healthy people across ages. Study-level points and caveats: Long-lived donors had more naive CD4+ cells and higher diversity than aged donors. TCR beta diversity, measured per million T cells, fell in a roughly linear way with age. Diversity of TCR beta correlated strongly with naive T cell percentage.

With a J-beta primer mix and a sample-barcoded 5' primer, a second PCR ran about 6 to 11 cycles. A 12-random-nucleotide template-switch adaptor tagged each cDNA molecule. TCRdb re-analysed the 5' RACE reads in MiXCR, keeping a single row per CDR3 protein. The sample consists of over 600,000 distinct CDR3 sequences, roughly 56% of them appearing once. Sequences were obtained from blood. The sequence was obtained from a man aged 35-49 years in good health.

The CDR3 here is CSVAGQGFYEQYF. The CDR3 DNA reads TGCAGCGTTGCGGGACAGGGCTTCTACGAGCAGTACTTC. This chain links TRBV29-1 with TRBJ2-7, with TRBD1 matching over 9 bases. This CDR3 comprises 13 residues. Looked up from germline, CDR1 is SQVTM and CDR2 is ANQGSEA. Trimming cost V 4 bases and J 3 bases; bases outside gene matches: 4.